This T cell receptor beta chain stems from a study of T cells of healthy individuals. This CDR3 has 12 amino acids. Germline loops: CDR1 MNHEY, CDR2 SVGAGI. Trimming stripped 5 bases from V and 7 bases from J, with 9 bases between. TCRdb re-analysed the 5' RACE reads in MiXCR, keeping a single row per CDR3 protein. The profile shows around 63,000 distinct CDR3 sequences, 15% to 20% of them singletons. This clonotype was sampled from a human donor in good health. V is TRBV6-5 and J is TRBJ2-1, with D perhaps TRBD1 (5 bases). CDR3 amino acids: CASSNYRNEQFF. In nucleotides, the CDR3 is TGTGCCAGCAGTAATTACAGGAATGAGCAGTTCTTC.